This entry is about one T cell receptor (beta chain). The repertoire was sequenced with immunoSEQ multiplex PCR; TCRdb's copy has only in-frame clones and lacks some. Among a few hundred thousand clones listed, roughly 90% were seen once. Germline V gives CDR1 MGHRA, CDR2 YSYEKL. The CDR3 extends over 14 amino acids. V lost 0 bases and J lost 0, with 6 bases in between. The data derive from a study of blood T cell repertoires in COVID-19. Sequenced sample: peripheral blood. This receptor was taken from a man between 18 and 35 years old who had recovered from COVID-19. The chain carries TRBV4-1 and TRBJ2-7; no reliable D call. The CDR3, as DNA: TGCGCCAGCAGCCAAGAGTACGGCTCCTACGAGCAGTACTTC. Protein sequence: CASSQEYGSYEQYF.